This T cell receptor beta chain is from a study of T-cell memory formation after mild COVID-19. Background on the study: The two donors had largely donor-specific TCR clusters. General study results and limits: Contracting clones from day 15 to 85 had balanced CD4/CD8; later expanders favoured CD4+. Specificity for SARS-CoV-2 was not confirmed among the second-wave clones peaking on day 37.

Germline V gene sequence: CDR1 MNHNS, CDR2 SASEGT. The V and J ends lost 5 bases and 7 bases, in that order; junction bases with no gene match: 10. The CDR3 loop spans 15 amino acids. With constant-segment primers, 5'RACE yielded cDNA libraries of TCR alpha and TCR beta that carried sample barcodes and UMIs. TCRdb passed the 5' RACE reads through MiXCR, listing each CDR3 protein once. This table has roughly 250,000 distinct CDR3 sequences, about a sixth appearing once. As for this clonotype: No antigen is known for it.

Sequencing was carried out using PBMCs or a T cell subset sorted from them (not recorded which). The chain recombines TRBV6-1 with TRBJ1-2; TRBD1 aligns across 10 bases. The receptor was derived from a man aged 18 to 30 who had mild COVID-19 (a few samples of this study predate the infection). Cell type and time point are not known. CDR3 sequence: CASSPYGTGETGYTF. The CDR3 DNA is TGTGCCAGCAGTCCCTATGGGACAGGGGAAACTGGCTACACCTTC.